A single sample gave rise to the 22 T cell receptor beta chains below, sequenced in a study of identical twins. MiXCR, applied by TCRdb to the 5' RACE reads, yields one record per CDR3 protein. The data show more than 1.5 million distinct CDR3 sequences, 32% seen once. The sample comprised cord blood. These receptor sequences come from a newborn girl in good health.

This chain joins TRBV20-1 and TRBJ2-3; D may be TRBD1 (6 bases). The CDR3 covers 16 residues. Per the germline V gene, CDR1 is DFQATT and CDR2 is SNEGSKA (reference sequence). The V and J ends lost 5 bases and 3 bases respectively, with 21 bases between them. CDR3 bases: TGCAGTGCTCTTTACCACAGGGTCTGGGGAACAGATACGCAGTATTTT. Its translation is CSALYHRVWGTDTQYF.

V and J are TRBV5-1 and TRBJ2-2; TRBD1 aligns across 7 bases. Germline V gene lookup returns CDR1 SGHRS and CDR2 YFSETQ. CDR3 length: 15 residues. The V segment lost 3 bases and the J segment 1 base; nucleotides outside the gene matches: 3. The CDR3 nucleotides read TGCGCCAGCAGCTCTGACAGGGAGAACACCGGGGAGCTGTTTTTT. Protein sequence: CASSSDRENTGELFF. The full variable domain, its missing parts supplied by reference TRBV5-1 and TRBJ2-2, is KAGVTQTPRYLIKTRGQQVTLSCSPISGHRSVSWYQQTPGQGLQFLFEYFSETQRNKGNFPGRFSGRQFSNSRSEMNVSTLELGDSALYLCASSSDRENTGELFFGEGSRLTVL.

This clonotype was picked up one time. V usage is TRBV19 and J usage is TRBJ1-5, with a possible D match to TRBD1 (6 bases). V was trimmed by 0 bases and J by 0 bases, leaving 12 bases between them. The germline CDR1 and CDR2 sequences are LNHDA and SQIVND (reference sequence). The CDR3 has 17 residues. CDR3: CASSIDSWTDSNQPQHF. The CDR3 nucleotides are TGTGCCAGTAGTATAGATTCTTGGACAGATAGCAATCAGCCCCAGCATTTT. Using reference TRBV19 and TRBJ1-5 for the parts outside the CDR3, the full variable domain is DGGITQSPKYLFRKEGQNVTLSCEQNLNHDAMYWYRQDPGQGLRLIYYSQIVNDFQKGDIAEGYSVSREKKESFPLTVTSAQKNPTAFYLCASSIDSWTDSNQPQHFGDGTRLSIL.

This clonotype has more than one count but fewer than ten. The chain links TRBV21-1 to TRBJ1-6; TRBD1, the D gene given by the table, was not confirmed from the DNA. TRBV21-1 is a documented pseudogene. This CDR3 has 20 amino acids. CDR3 in DNA: TGTGCCAGCAGCAAAGTGGGGACAAGGGTCAAGATTTCCTATAATTCACCCCTCCACTTT. Translation: CASSKVGTRVKISYNSPLHF.

The V and J genes are TRBV24-1 and TRBJ1-6; D uncertain. CDR3 length: 13 amino acids. V shed 9 bases and J shed 9 bases, with 14 bases lying between them. Germline assignment: CDR1 KGHDR and CDR2 SFDVKD. The CDR3 sequence: CATQGGLSSPLHF. The CDR3, as DNA: TGTGCCACCCAAGGAGGGTTGAGTTCACCCCTCCACTTT.

V is TRBV4-2 and J is TRBJ2-1; the match to TRBD2 covers 7 bases. The CDR3 sequence is 20 residues long. Germline CDR1 is LGHNA and CDR2 is YNFKEQ. The V gene end was trimmed by 0 bases and the J gene end by 3 bases; junction bases not matched to a gene: 17. CDR3: CASSQDRGSLGEGYYNEQFF. In nucleotides, the CDR3 is TGTGCCAGCAGCCAAGATCGGGGGTCATTGGGGGAGGGTTACTACAATGAGCAGTTCTTC.

In its sample, this clonotype was seen a few times. The chain couples TRBV20-1 to TRBJ1-2, with a possible D match to TRBD1 (6 bases). Germline lookup yields CDR1 DFQATT and CDR2 SNEGSKA (reference sequence). Between the trimmed V and J ends, which lost 4 bases and 4 bases, there was a span of 13 bases. The CDR3 totals 13 residues. This CDR3 reads CSATRQVSYGYTF. In DNA, the CDR3 is TGCAGTGCTACTCGACAGGTCTCCTATGGCTACACCTTC.

This clonotype was found a few times. The rearrangement joins TRBV20-1 to TRBJ2-1; 9 bases line up with TRBD2. After removal of 2 bases from V and 6 bases from J, the junction contained 2 bases not matched to a gene. The length of the CDR3 is 13 residues. Germline loops: CDR1 DFQATT, CDR2 SNEGSKA (reference sequence). CDR3 coding DNA: TGCAGTGCTAGACTAGCGGGGATCAATGAGCAGTTCTTC. Its protein is CSARLAGINEQFF.

The rearrangement uses TRBV10-3 and TRBJ1-4; 8 bases map to TRBD1. Germline-derived CDR1 and CDR2 are ENHRY and SYGVKD. The CDR3 sequence is 14 residues long. J lost 4 bases, V lost 4 bases, and 2 bases had no gene match. The CDR3 is CAISAGGINEKLFF. In DNA, the CDR3 is TGTGCCATCAGTGCAGGGGGCATTAATGAAAAACTGTTTTTT.

V and J are TRBV20-1 and TRBJ1-6, with 7 nucleotides matching TRBD1. Losses at the gene ends were 0 bases for V and 0 bases for J; bases not matched to a gene: 5. The germline gives CDR1 DFQATT, CDR2 SNEGSKA (reference sequence). The CDR3 has 17 residues. CDR3 amino acids: CSARDPWDSSYNSPLHF. The DNA of the CDR3 is TGCAGTGCTAGAGATCCCTGGGACAGCTCCTATAATTCACCCCTCCACTTT.

V is TRBV12-3 or TRBV12-4 and J is TRBJ1-1; TRBD1 matches at 8 bases. This CDR3 is 16 amino acids long. The V segment lost 5 bases and the J segment 4 bases; nucleotides outside the gene matches: 12. The CDR3 loop is CASSRGRQGWGTEAFF. The DNA for the CDR3 is TGTGCCAGCAGTCGGGGAAGACAGGGGTGGGGCACTGAAGCTTTCTTT.

This clonotype has a handful of counts. V gene TRBV13 combines with J gene TRBJ2-1; D ambiguous. The CDR3 contains 16 residues. Trimming took 0 bases from V and 1 from J, leaving 10 bases between them. CDR1 and CDR2 from the germline V gene are PRHDT and FYEKMQ (reference sequence). In nucleotides, the CDR3 is TGTGCCAGCAGCTTAGGCCCGATCTTTTCCTACAATGAGCAGTTCTTC. Translation gives CASSLGPIFSYNEQFF.

This clonotype was counted between two and nine times. The rearrangement uses TRBV20-1 and TRBJ1-2; possibly TRBD1 for D (5 bases). This CDR3 comprises 14 residues. V lost 0 bases and J 4 bases, leaving 12 bases between the germline ends. The germline CDR1 and CDR2 sequences are DFQATT and SNEGSKA (reference sequence). The CDR3 nucleotides are TGCAGTGCTAGAGATGGTAGACAGACCTATGGCTACACCTTC. The encoded protein is CSARDGRQTYGYTF.

The chain employs TRBV12-3 or TRBV12-4 and TRBJ1-1; D not resolved. The germline V and J ends were trimmed by 6 bases and 10 bases, with 18 bases remaining between them. The CDR3 has 13 residues. The CDR3 coding sequence is TGTGCCAGCAGCAGAAAATCGGCACTGGCAGCTTTCTTT. This gives the protein CASSRKSALAAFF.

The chain has TRBV20-1 and TRBJ2-1, with TRBD2 as a possible D gene (7 bases). Per germline, CDR1 DFQATT and CDR2 SNEGSKA (reference sequence). The CDR3 extends over 14 amino acids. V shed 3 bases and J shed 2 bases, with 11 bases lying between them. CDR3 nucleotide sequence: TGCAGTGCTAGCGGGGGGCTGGCCTACAATGAGCAGTTCTTC. It specifies CSASGGLAYNEQFF.

This clonotype came up a few times. The V call is TRBV29-1, the J call TRBJ2-7, with 7 bases fitting TRBD1. V lost 4 bases to trimming and J lost 4 bases; unmatched junction nucleotides: 10. Germline V gives CDR1 SQVTM, CDR2 ANQGSEA. The CDR3 loop spans 14 amino acids. The CDR3 DNA reads TGCAGCGTTGCGCCGGGACAGTCCTTTTACGAGCAGTACTTC. Protein: CSVAPGQSFYEQYF.

This clonotype was seen a handful of times. The gene calls are TRBV7-9 and TRBJ2-1, with D uncertain. V lost 8 bases and J 9 bases, leaving 11 bases between the germline ends. Per germline, CDR1 SEHNR and CDR2 FQNEAQ (reference sequence). CDR3 length equals 11 residues. In nucleotides, the CDR3 is TGTGCCAGCTTCCTCCCCCCTGAGCAGTTCTTC. It specifies CASFLPPEQFF.

This clonotype was counted ten times or more. The genes are TRBV27 and TRBJ2-7; D may match TRBD1 or TRBD2 (5 bases each). Trimming removed 5 bases from V and 6 bases from J, with 23 bases in between. The CDR3 sequence is 16 residues long. CDR1 and CDR2 from the germline V gene are MNHEY and SMNVEV (reference sequence). DNA for the CDR3: TGTGCCAGCAGTCTCCTCGTATCTACCCCTGGGGGCGAGCAGTACTTC. Translation: CASSLLVSTPGGEQYF.

This clonotype was seen only a few times. The chain links TRBV12-3 or TRBV12-4 to TRBJ2-4, with a tentative D call TRBD1 (7 bases). This CDR3 spans 18 amino acids. V was trimmed by 5 bases and J by 2 bases, leaving 22 bases between them. CDR3 protein: CASSAGTETAGTKNIQYF. The CDR3 DNA reads TGTGCCAGCAGTGCCGGGACAGAGACCGCGGGAACCAAAAACATTCAGTACTTC.

This sequence joins TRBV2 and TRBJ1-6; 7 bases align to TRBD1. CDR1 SNHLY and CDR2 FYNNEI come from the germline V gene. J lost 10 bases, V lost 9 bases, and 9 bases had no gene match. The CDR3 extends over 13 amino acids. The CDR3 here is CARGTGDGSPLHF. CDR3 DNA: TGTGCCAGAGGAACAGGGGACGGCTCACCCCTCCACTTT.

V usage is TRBV5-1 and J usage is TRBJ2-3; 11 positions agree with TRBD2. The CDR3 loop spans 16 amino acids. J gave up 4 bases and V 1 base, and 5 bases lay outside the gene matches. CDR1 SGHRS and CDR2 YFSETQ come from the germline V gene. CDR3 sequence reads: CASSLLLSGGADTQYF. CDR3 nucleotides: TGCGCCAGCAGCTTGCTTCTTAGCGGGGGGGCAGATACGCAGTATTTT.

The V and J genes are TRBV7-6 and TRBJ2-5, with a tentative D call TRBD2 (5 bases). V lost 1 base to trimming and J lost 5 bases, with 14 bases between them. There are 15 residues in the CDR3. Germline CDR1 reads SGHVS; CDR2 reads FNYEAQ. As DNA, the CDR3 is TGTGCCAGCAGCTTAGTAGGGAGAGAGGACGAGACCCAGTACTTC. This codes for CASSLVGREDETQYF.